Following are 5 T cell receptor beta chains from one sample sequenced in a study of control samples from healthy donors and cancer patients. Sequenced by immunoSEQ multiplex PCR; TCRdb stores in-frame clones only, minus some. The sample has over 150,000 clones; 96% are singletons. What was sequenced was blood. Receptors originate from a woman under 40 in good health.

In its sample, this clone was seen once. The genes are TRBV4-1 and TRBJ2-7; D gene ambiguous. CDR3 length: 15 residues. Germline V gene lookup returns CDR1 MGHRA and CDR2 YSYEKL. V was shortened by 1 base and J by 4 bases, with 14 bases between the two germline ends. The DNA of the CDR3 is TGCGCCAGCAGCCAAGTTATTGGGAATGCTTACGAGCAGTACTTC. It yields the protein CASSQVIGNAYEQYF.

The chain carries TRBV10-3 and TRBJ2-7, with 9 bases matching TRBD1. Germline CDR1 ENHRY, CDR2 SYGVKD. V trimming: 0 bases; J trimming: 7 bases; junction bases outside the gene matches: 10. This CDR3 spans 16 amino acids. CDR3 bases: TGTGCCATCAGTGAGTCGTTGGACAGGGGACTATGGGAGCAGTACTTC. Translation: CAISESLDRGLWEQYF.

The V call is TRBV4-1, the J call TRBJ1-1; TRBD1 is a possible D gene (5 bases). CDR3 length: 18 residues. Germline CDR1 reads MGHRA; CDR2 reads YSYEKL. Trimming left V 4 bases short and J 0 bases short, with 21 bases between. The CDR3 loop is CASSRNPGSQDMNTEAFF. CDR3 nucleotide sequence: TGCGCCAGCAGCCGTAACCCGGGCTCCCAGGACATGAACACTGAAGCTTTCTTT.

This rearrangement joins TRBV4-1 to TRBJ2-2, with TRBD1 identical over 8 bases. This CDR3 contains 16 residues. J lost 3 bases, V lost 4 bases, and 7 bases had no gene match. Germline V gives CDR1 MGHRA, CDR2 YSYEKL. CDR3 in DNA: TGCGCCAGCAGCCCTAATCAGGGGGCGGACACCGGGGAGCTGTTTTTT. Its protein is CASSPNQGADTGELFF.

The chain uses TRBV7-9 and TRBJ2-7; 8 bases align to TRBD1. Germline-derived CDR1 and CDR2 are SEHNR and FQNEAQ (reference sequence). The CDR3 contains 14 residues. Germline trimming cut 1 base from V and 6 bases from J; bases unmatched to any gene: 5. The CDR3 nucleotides read TGTGCCAGCAGCTTAGGGACAGGGTCGGTCGAGCAGTACTTC. It specifies CASSLGTGSVEQYF.